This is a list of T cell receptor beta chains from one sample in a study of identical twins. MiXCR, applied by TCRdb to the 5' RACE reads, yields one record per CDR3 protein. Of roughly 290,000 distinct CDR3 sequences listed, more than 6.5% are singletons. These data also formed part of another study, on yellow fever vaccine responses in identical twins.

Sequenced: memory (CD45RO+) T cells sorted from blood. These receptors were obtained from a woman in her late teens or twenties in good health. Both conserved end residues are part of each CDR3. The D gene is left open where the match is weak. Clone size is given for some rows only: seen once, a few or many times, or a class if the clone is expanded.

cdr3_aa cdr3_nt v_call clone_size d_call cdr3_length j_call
CASSFGEPYEQYF TGTGCCAGCAGTTTTGGGGAGCCCTACGAGCAGTACTTC TRBV28 many NA 13 TRBJ2-7
CASSPRLNNEQFF TGTGCCAGCAGCCCCCGTCTAAACAATGAGCAGTTCTTC TRBV3-1 many NA 13 TRBJ2-1
CASSRLASSYEQYF TGTGCCAGCAGCAGGCTAGCAAGCTCCTACGAGCAGTACTTC TRBV7-9 many NA 14 TRBJ2-7
CASNPDRGQNTGELFF TGTGCCAGCAACCCGGACAGGGGACAGAACACCGGGGAGCTGTTTTTT TRBV2 few TRBD1 16 TRBJ2-2
CASSLEAANSPLHF TGTGCCAGCAGCTTAGAGGCGGCCAATTCACCCCTCCACTTT TRBV7-9 NA NA 14 TRBJ1-6
CSVEDERQGSSGELFF TGCAGCGTTGAAGATGAGAGACAGGGGTCATCCGGGGAGCTGTTTTTT TRBV29-1 NA TRBD1 16 TRBJ2-2
CASSVVTGGNEQFF TGTGCCAGCAGCGTAGTGACAGGGGGTAATGAGCAGTTCTTC TRBV9 few TRBD1 14 TRBJ2-1
CSVEGGLYGYTF TGCAGCGTTGAAGGGGGGCTCTATGGCTACACCTTC TRBV29-1 few NA 12 TRBJ1-2
CASTPPRAKNTGELFF TGTGCCAGTACCCCCCCCAGGGCTAAGAACACCGGGGAGCTGTTTTTT TRBV19 NA NA 16 TRBJ2-2
CASSQGTSGSPRQETQYF TGTGCCAGCAGCCAAGGGACTAGCGGGAGTCCCCGACAAGAGACCCAGTACTTC TRBV3-1 NA TRBD2 18 TRBJ2-5
CASSLSLAGELADTQYF TGTGCCAGCAGTTTATCTCTAGCGGGAGAGTTGGCAGATACGCAGTATTTT TRBV28 many TRBD2 17 TRBJ2-3
CASSIKSRDTEAFF TGTGCCAGTAGTATTAAAAGCCGTGACACTGAAGCTTTCTTT TRBV19 few NA 14 TRBJ1-1
CASSLDRGSQPQHF TGTGCCAGCAGCTTAGACAGGGGATCACAGCCCCAGCATTTT TRBV7-8 few TRBD1 14 TRBJ1-5
CASGKSSYNEQFF TGTGCCAGCGGCAAGAGCTCCTACAATGAGCAGTTCTTC TRBV6-6 few NA 13 TRBJ2-1
CASSLGEKNIQYF TGTGCCAGCAGCTTAGGGGAGAAAAACATTCAGTACTTC TRBV11-2 NA NA 13 TRBJ2-4
CASRPTEGYLQETQYF TGTGCCAGCAGACCAACCGAAGGGTATTTGCAAGAGACCCAGTACTTC TRBV28 NA NA 16 TRBJ2-5
CASSTGGGGANVLTF TGTGCCAGTTCCACAGGGGGCGGTGGGGCCAACGTCCTGACTTTC TRBV28 NA TRBD1 15 TRBJ2-6
CAISESIAQETQYF TGTGCCATCAGTGAGTCGATAGCGCAAGAGACCCAGTACTTC TRBV10-3 few NA 14 TRBJ2-5
CASSDRVTNTGELFF TGTGCCAGCAGTGACAGGGTAACGAACACCGGGGAGCTGTTTTTT TRBV12-3/TRBV12-4 many TRBD1 15 TRBJ2-2
CASSIGSVNEKLFF TGTGCCAGCAGTATCGGGTCCGTTAATGAAAAACTGTTTTTT TRBV6-1 many NA 14 TRBJ1-4
CASSLGRSGYTF TGTGCCAGCAGTTTGGGGAGGAGTGGCTACACCTTC TRBV28 NA NA 12 TRBJ1-2
CSATPGQGNTGELFF TGCAGTGCTACGCCGGGACAGGGGAACACCGGGGAGCTGTTTTTT TRBV20-1 NA TRBD1 15 TRBJ2-2
CASSQDRSGGGETQYF TGCGCCAGCAGCCAAGATCGTAGCGGGGGGGGAGAGACCCAGTACTTC TRBV4-1 many TRBD2 16 TRBJ2-5
CASSPSARGPLGKEQFF TGTGCCAGCAGCCCCTCAGCCCGAGGGCCCCTTGGGAAGGAGCAGTTCTTC TRBV7-2 NA NA 17 TRBJ2-1